Each of the 23 T cell receptor beta chains below was sequenced from the same sample in a study of T cell repertoires in cytomegalovirus infection. From the reads, TCRdb called clonotypes with MiXCR, one entry per CDR3 protein. The table has 900,000 to 950,000 distinct CDR3 sequences, around 30% seen once. These receptors lack a known antigen. The starting material was cultured CD8+ T cells from PBMCs, obtained from culture after CMV antigen stimulation. Source of these receptors: a human donor in good health (CMV status not recorded). Some clones in this sample may be carry-over from other donors' samples.

This chain joins TRBV6-5 and TRBJ1-2, with D maybe TRBD1 (5 bases). Per the germline V gene, CDR1 is MNHEY and CDR2 is SVGAGI. Trimming removed 4 bases at V and 1 base at J, with 16 bases between. The CDR3 spans 16 residues. The CDR3, as DNA: TGTGCCAGCAGTTTCTTCTCCGGGACGAATAACTATGGCTACACCTTC. It codes for CASSFFSGTNNYGYTF.

This clonotype was counted only a few times. The chain links TRBV9 to TRBJ2-1, with 10 bases that match TRBD2. In germline, CDR1 is SGDLS, CDR2 YYNGEE. CDR3 size: 17 residues. J lost 8 bases, V lost 0 bases, and 11 bases had no gene match. The chain's CDR3 is CASSVGWTSGAEDEQFF. The CDR3 bases are TGTGCCAGCAGCGTAGGGTGGACTAGCGGAGCTGAAGATGAGCAGTTCTTC.

V gene TRBV12-3 or TRBV12-4 combines with J gene TRBJ2-4; D remains unclear. This CDR3 spans 12 amino acids. Deletions cut 6 bases from V and 6 bases from J, with 9 bases between. This CDR3 reads CASRHLGNIQYF. CDR3 DNA: TGTGCCAGCAGACACCTAGGAAACATTCAGTACTTC.

J is TRBJ1-1 and V is TRBV6-2 or TRBV6-3, with unresolved D. Germline CDR1 reads MNHEY; CDR2 reads SVGEGT. CDR3 size: 15 residues. Trimming removed 4 bases at V and 0 bases at J, with 12 bases between. CDR3 sequence reads: CASSWGRGLNTEAFF. The DNA for the CDR3 is TGTGCCAGCAGTTGGGGTAGAGGGTTGAACACTGAAGCTTTCTTT.

The rearrangement joins TRBV7-6 to TRBJ2-1; 12 positions match TRBD2. The V gene's germline CDR1 is SGHVS and CDR2 FNYEAQ. V was pared by 1 base and J by 7 bases, with 11 bases of the junction left unmatched. The CDR3 has 18 amino acids. The CDR3 nucleotides are TGTGCCAGCAGCTTAGGCGGTGGGACTAGCGGGCTGGGGAATGAGCAGTTCTTC. Its translation: CASSLGGGTSGLGNEQFF.

The V call is TRBV18, the J call TRBJ2-3; D possibly matches TRBD1 or TRBD2 (5 bases each). The CDR3 length is 18 residues. Trimming cost V 2 bases and J 6 bases, with 24 bases left between them. Germline loops: CDR1 KGHSH, CDR2 LQKENI. CDR3 amino acids: CASSPMIPGRRPRDTQYF. In nucleotides, the CDR3 is TGTGCCAGCTCACCAATGATCCCGGGACGCCGTCCAAGGGATACGCAGTATTTT.

V usage is TRBV7-9 and J usage is TRBJ2-2, with 7 bases fitting TRBD1. Per germline, CDR1 SEHNR and CDR2 FQNEAQ (reference sequence). The CDR3 is made up of 16 amino acids. The V segment lost 4 bases and the J segment 5 bases; nucleotides outside the gene matches: 10. The CDR3 DNA follows: TGTGCCAGCAGCTCAGTCGACAGGGAAGGAACCGGGGAGCTGTTTTTT. This encodes CASSSVDREGTGELFF.

V and J are TRBV19 and TRBJ2-1, with D perhaps matching TRBD1 or TRBD2 (6 bases each). Germline V gives CDR1 LNHDA, CDR2 SQIVND (reference sequence). This CDR3 has 16 amino acids. Trimming left V 8 bases short and J 9 bases short, with 26 bases between. The CDR3 sequence: CASLRRGAYSSGEQFF. CDR3 coding DNA: TGTGCCAGTCTCAGGAGGGGGGCCTATAGCTCGGGTGAGCAGTTCTTC.

The table lists this clonotype with many counts. The chain couples TRBV28 to TRBJ2-6, with 8 bases lining up with TRBD2. Germline lookup yields CDR1 MDHEN and CDR2 SYDVKM. The CDR3 has 16 amino acids. The J segment lost 4 bases and the V segment lost 8 bases, leaving 10 bases of the junction unmatched. This CDR3 is CASYSGGVTGANVLTF. Here the CDR3 DNA reads TGTGCCAGCTATTCCGGGGGGGTTACAGGGGCCAACGTCCTGACTTTC.

Written as DNA, the CDR3 is TGTGCCAGCTTAACCGACAGCACACCTACCTACAATGAGCAGTTCTTC. Its translation is CASLTDSTPTYNEQFF. The chain joins TRBV7-9 to TRBJ2-1; possible D gene TRBD1, 5 bases. This CDR3 is 16 amino acids long. The V gene lost 8 bases and the J gene lost 2 bases, with 19 bases spanning the gap. CDR1 and CDR2 (germline): SEHNR, FQNEAQ (reference sequence).

This chain joins TRBV7-3 and TRBJ2-7; D possibly corresponds to TRBD2 (6 bases). The CDR3 is made up of 13 amino acids. CDR1 and CDR2 from the germline V gene are SGHTA and FQGTGA. V gave up 5 bases and J gave up 7 bases, with 15 bases separating them. The DNA of the CDR3 is TGTGCCAGCAGCCAACTTTGGGGGGTTGAGCAGTACGTC. Its protein is CASSQLWGVEQYV.

The chain is built from TRBV7-9 and TRBJ1-4, with D tentatively TRBD1 (5 bases). The CDR3 has 15 residues. Trimming pared 3 bases from V and 5 bases from J, leaving 13 bases between. The germline CDR1 and CDR2 sequences are SEHNR and FQNEAQ (reference sequence). For the CDR3, the DNA is TGTGCCAGCAGCTTGCGGGACGTCAAGAATGAAAAACTGTTTTTT. Residues: CASSLRDVKNEKLFF. The full variable domain, in which reference TRBV7-9 and TRBJ1-4 provide the parts outside the CDR3, is DTGVSQNPRHKITKRGQNVTFRCDPISEHNRLYWYRQTLGQGPEFLTYFQNEAQLEKSRLLSDRFSAERPKGSFSTLEIQRTEQGDSAMYLCASSLRDVKNEKLFFGSGTQLSVL.

The table lists this clonotype with a few counts. The chain recombines TRBV7-9 with TRBJ2-1; TRBD2 matches 8 bases. Germline lookup yields CDR1 SEHNR and CDR2 FQNEAQ (reference sequence). V lost 5 bases to trimming and J lost 4 bases; unmatched junction nucleotides: 7. There are 15 residues in the CDR3. The CDR3 region has the DNA TGTGCCAGCAGCAGCACGGGGGGGAGATACAATGAGCAGTTCTTC. Translating gives CASSSTGGRYNEQFF.

This clonotype was detected many times. The rearrangement links TRBV7-2 to TRBJ2-7, with 7 bases identical to TRBD2. Trimming cost V 4 bases and J 4 bases; bases outside gene matches: 7. The CDR3 contains 14 residues. CDR1 and CDR2 (germline): SGHTA, FQGNSA. The CDR3 DNA is TGTGCCAGCAGCTCGAGTTGGGGGGGGTACGAGCAGTACTTC. As protein: CASSSSWGGYEQYF.

In this sample, this clonotype turned up many times. The V and J genes are TRBV7-6 and TRBJ2-2, with D unresolved. The V end was cut by 5 bases, the J end by 5 bases, with 6 bases between. CDR3 length: 12 amino acids. CDR1 SGHVS and CDR2 FNYEAQ come from the germline V gene. The CDR3: CASSAPTGELFF. The CDR3, as DNA: TGTGCCAGCAGCGCCCCAACCGGGGAGCTGTTTTTT.

This clonotype was counted many times. CDR3 amino acids: CASSSRDTNTEAFF. The CDR3 DNA reads TGTGCCAGCAGCTCACGGGACACGAACACTGAAGCTTTCTTT. The chain employs TRBV2 and TRBJ1-1; tentatively, D is TRBD1 (6 bases). CDR3 size: 14 residues. V was clipped by 6 bases and J by 1 base, with 12 bases between them. Germline values: CDR1 SNHLY, CDR2 FYNNEI.

This clonotype was found a few times. CDR3 sequence: CASSLTGRSDSPLHF. As DNA, the CDR3 is TGTGCCAGCAGCTTAACCGGGAGGTCGGATTCACCCCTCCACTTT. The chain joins TRBV7-3 to TRBJ1-6, with D hard to call. V gave up 0 bases and J gave up 8 bases, with 11 bases separating them. CDR3 length: 15 amino acids. The germline gives CDR1 SGHTA, CDR2 FQGTGA.

The rearrangement joins TRBV20-1 to TRBJ1-2, with TRBD1 as a possible D gene (5 bases). The V end was cut by 4 bases, the J end by 2 bases, with 17 bases between. CDR3 size: 15 residues. Germline-derived CDR1 and CDR2 are DFQATT and SNEGSKA (reference sequence). The CDR3 loop reads CSAIPGQTVNYGYTF. DNA for the CDR3: TGCAGTGCTATTCCGGGGCAGACAGTGAACTATGGCTACACCTTC.

The CDR3 loop reads CASSPYSRQMNTEAFF. CDR3 nucleotide sequence: TGTGCCAGCAGCCCCTATTCCCGGCAGATGAACACTGAAGCTTTCTTT. The genes are TRBV11-2 and TRBJ1-1; D call uncertain. Germline values: CDR1 SGHAT, CDR2 FQNNGV. V lost 5 bases and J lost 0, with 16 bases in between. This CDR3 region has 16 residues.

The rearrangement uses TRBV7-9 and TRBJ2-1, with TRBD2 identical over 13 bases. From germline, CDR1 is SEHNR and CDR2 FQNEAQ (reference sequence). J was trimmed by 2 bases and V by 10 bases; bases with no gene match: 14. The CDR3 consists of 18 residues. The CDR3 DNA reads as TGTGCCAACCGTGGGACTAGCGGGGACCTCTCCGCCTACAATGAGCAGTTCTTC. Translating gives CANRGTSGDLSAYNEQFF. Filled out from reference TRBV7-9 and TRBJ2-1, the complete variable domain reads DTGVSQNPRHKITKRGQNVTFRCDPISEHNRLYWYRQTLGQGPEFLTYFQNEAQLEKSRLLSDRFSAERPKGSFSTLEIQRTEQGDSAMYLCANRGTSGDLSAYNEQFFGPGTRLTVL.

The V and J genes are TRBV10-3 and TRBJ1-5, with a weak D call TRBD1 (6 bases). Trimming removed 7 bases at V and 3 bases at J, with 10 bases between. From germline, CDR1 is ENHRY and CDR2 SYGVKD. The CDR3 runs 13 residues. The CDR3 region is CAITGAVNQPQHF. The CDR3 DNA reads as TGTGCCATCACAGGGGCGGTCAATCAGCCCCAGCATTTT.

Remarks on this clonotype: Being one base from a much bigger clone, this may be a read error. V and J are TRBV5-5 and TRBJ1-5; D is unclear. From germline, CDR1 is SGHKS and CDR2 YYEKEE (reference sequence). The CDR3 spans 14 residues. V was trimmed by 5 bases and J by 0 bases, leaving 9 bases between them. The CDR3 DNA reads TGTGCCAGCAGATTTACAGATAGCAATCAGCCCCAGCATTTT. It yields the protein CASRFTDSNQPQHF.

This clonotype was seen ten or more times. This chain joins TRBV7-8 and TRBJ2-1; no definite D call. Germline CDR1 reads SGHVS; CDR2 reads FQNEAQ. V lost 5 bases and J 4 bases, leaving 15 bases between the germline ends. This CDR3 contains 15 residues. CDR3 amino acids: CASSDPAAVYNEQFF. The CDR3 DNA sequence: TGTGCCAGCAGCGACCCGGCGGCAGTTTACAATGAGCAGTTCTTC.